A single sample is the source of the 26 T cell receptor beta chains below, sequenced in a study of T cells in Graves' hyperthyroidism and ophthalmopathy. RNA transcripts gave rise to amplified TCR beta CDR3 regions. In the first-round RT-PCR of the TCR CDR3, the HTBI primer set was used. TCRdb processed the multiplex PCR reads anew with MiXCR; each CDR3 protein has one entry. The repertoire holds 450,000 to 700,000 distinct CDR3 sequences, with about 43% as singletons. Sample: peripheral blood or thyroid tissue (not recorded which). These receptors were collected from an adult woman with Graves' disease, either hyperthyroidism or ophthalmopathy (not recorded which).

About this clonotype itself: A read error may explain this, as a much larger clone is one base away. The CDR3 sequence: CAWKRTTYGYTF. The DNA for the CDR3 is TGTGCCTGGAAACGGACCACCTATGGCTACACCTTC. The rearrangement joins TRBV30 to TRBJ1-2; D is unclear. Germline V gene data show CDR1 as GTSNPN and CDR2 as SVGIG (reference sequence). This CDR3 is built from 12 residues. Trimming stripped 4 bases from V and 4 bases from J, with 10 bases between.

The V and J genes are TRBV9 and TRBJ2-7; weak D call: TRBD1 (7 bases). The CDR3 totals 15 residues. Trimming left V 0 bases short and J 5 bases short, with 15 bases between. Looked up from germline, CDR1 is SGDLS and CDR2 is YYNGEE. The CDR3 DNA sequence: TGTGCCAGCAGCGTAGGCGGGACAGTCGCTAACGAGCAGTACTTC. Its translation: CASSVGGTVANEQYF. The complete variable domain, with remaining parts taken from reference TRBV9 and TRBJ2-7, reads DSGVTQTPKHLITATGQRVTLRCSPRSGDLSVYWYQQSLDQGLQFLIQYYNGEERAKGNILERFSAQQFPDLHSELNLSSLELGDSALYFCASSVGGTVANEQYFGPGTRLTVT.

This clonotype appeared a few times. The V call is TRBV9, the J call TRBJ2-5; D remains unclear. Trimming pared 5 bases from V and 5 bases from J, leaving 13 bases between. The CDR3 covers 13 residues. From germline, CDR1 is SGDLS and CDR2 YYNGEE. CDR3 coding DNA: TGTGCCAGCAGTGGGCCGGATGGGGAGACCCAGTACTTC. It yields the protein CASSGPDGETQYF.

The chain couples TRBV7-6 to TRBJ1-1; possibly TRBD1 for D (5 bases). The ends were cut back, 5 bases at V and 4 bases at J, with 11 bases in the middle. CDR1 and CDR2 (germline): SGHVS, FNYEAQ. The CDR3 consists of 13 residues. The CDR3 region is CASSALGGTEAFF. CDR3 bases: TGTGCCAGCAGCGCCTTGGGGGGCACTGAAGCTTTCTTT. Together with reference TRBV7-6 and TRBJ1-1, the CDR3 gives the full variable domain: GAGVSQSPRYKVTKRGQDVALRCDPISGHVSLYWYRQALGQGPEFLTYFNYEAQQDKSGLPNDRFSAERPEGSISTLTIQRTEQRDSAMYRCASSALGGTEAFFGQGTRLTVV.

This clonotype was counted once. The chain couples TRBV20-1 to TRBJ1-5, with 8 positions matching TRBD1. This CDR3 has 14 amino acids. From germline, CDR1 is DFQATT and CDR2 SNEGSKA (reference sequence). The J segment lost 6 bases and the V segment lost 5 bases, leaving 9 bases of the junction unmatched. The CDR3 sequence is CSADATGGGQPQHF. For the CDR3, the DNA is TGCAGTGCTGACGCCACAGGGGGAGGTCAGCCCCAGCATTTT.

The V call is TRBV5-1, the J call TRBJ1-1, with unresolved D. The length of the CDR3 is 12 residues. Germline V CDR1 and CDR2: SGHRS, YFSETQ. V lost 0 bases, J lost 8 bases, and 8 bases lay in between. The CDR3 reads CASSLGNSEAFF. The CDR3 DNA reads TGCGCCAGCAGCTTGGGTAACTCCGAAGCTTTCTTT.

The J gene is TRBJ2-1, the V gene TRBV11-3; 7 positions match TRBD2. Germline V lookup: CDR1 SGHNT, CDR2 YENEEA. The CDR3 totals 14 residues. V was pared by 6 bases and J by 5 bases, with 7 bases of the junction left unmatched. The CDR3 sequence is CASSLGRINNEQFF. The DNA of the CDR3 is TGTGCCAGCAGTCTCGGGAGGATTAACAATGAGCAGTTCTTC.

This clonotype came up many times. V and J are TRBV6-5 and TRBJ2-5; perhaps D is TRBD1 or TRBD2 (5 bases each). The CDR3 has 14 residues. Germline lookup yields CDR1 MNHEY and CDR2 SVGAGI. Trimming shortened V by 4 bases and J by 8 bases, and 17 bases separated the two germline ends. The DNA of the CDR3 is TGTGCCAGCAGTTCAGGGCTTTCTCGGGATACCCAGTACTTC. This encodes CASSSGLSRDTQYF.

There are many counts of this clonotype. This chain joins TRBV5-1 and TRBJ2-7, with 13 bases identical to TRBD2. CDR1 and CDR2 from the germline V gene are SGHRS and YFSETQ. The CDR3 consists of 15 residues. Trimming removed 2 bases from V and 5 bases from J; junction bases left unmatched: 4. The CDR3 spells CASSLTGTSGDEQYF. As DNA, the CDR3 is TGCGCCAGCAGCTTAACCGGGACTAGCGGGGACGAGCAGTACTTC.

This clonotype was counted at least ten times. The DNA for the CDR3 is TGCGCCAGCAGCTTCGACGGGACGGCGAATGAAAAACTGTTTTTT. Protein: CASSFDGTANEKLFF. The genes are TRBV5-1 and TRBJ1-4; maybe TRBD1 (5 bases). The V end was cut by 2 bases, the J end by 5 bases, with 13 bases between. CDR3 size: 15 residues. CDR1 is SGHRS, CDR2 YFSETQ, per germline.

This clonotype was observed at least ten times. V gene TRBV7-9 combines with J gene TRBJ2-5; 11 bases fit TRBD2. This CDR3 is 19 amino acids long. V dropped 5 bases and J dropped 2; count of bases not matched to a gene: 16. Germline CDR1 reads SEHNR; CDR2 reads FQNEAQ (reference sequence). The CDR3 is CASSPGTSGSHREQETQYF. CDR3 sequence (DNA): TGTGCCAGCAGCCCTGGGACTAGCGGATCCCACCGAGAACAAGAGACCCAGTACTTC. Full variable domain (outside the CDR3, taken from reference TRBV7-9 and TRBJ2-5): DTGVSQNPRHKITKRGQNVTFRCDPISEHNRLYWYRQTLGQGPEFLTYFQNEAQLEKSRLLSDRFSAERPKGSFSTLEIQRTEQGDSAMYLCASSPGTSGSHREQETQYFGPGTRLLVL.

This clonotype occurred once. V gene TRBV4-3 combines with J gene TRBJ2-7, with D tentatively TRBD2 (7 bases). Trimming pared 6 bases from V and 0 bases from J, leaving 21 bases between. This CDR3 is built from 17 residues. In germline, CDR1 is LGHNA, CDR2 YSLEER. The CDR3 loop is CASSQQGGGPSSYEQYF. CDR3 bases: TGCGCCAGCAGTCAGCAGGGCGGGGGCCCAAGCTCCTACGAGCAGTACTTC.

This clonotype was observed at least ten times. The chain links TRBV19 to TRBJ1-5, with D uncertain. The CDR3 consists of 14 residues. Germline V gene sequence: CDR1 LNHDA, CDR2 SQIVND (reference sequence). The V end was cut by 5 bases, the J end by 1 base, with 9 bases between. CDR3 DNA: TGTGCCAGTAGTCGCCCCCAGAGCAATCAGCCCCAGCATTTT. It specifies CASSRPQSNQPQHF. Looking up the rest from reference TRBV19 and TRBJ1-5 gives the full variable domain: DGGITQSPKYLFRKEGQNVTLSCEQNLNHDAMYWYRQDPGQGLRLIYYSQIVNDFQKGDIAEGYSVSREKKESFPLTVTSAQKNPTAFYLCASSRPQSNQPQHFGDGTRLSIL.

V usage is TRBV12-3 or TRBV12-4 and J usage is TRBJ2-6; D perhaps matches TRBD1 (6 bases). This CDR3 comprises 17 residues. V was trimmed by 0 bases and J by 2 bases, leaving 11 bases between them. Here the CDR3 reads CASSLAVRDTGANVLTF. CDR3 sequence (DNA): TGTGCCAGCAGTTTAGCAGTTCGGGACACTGGGGCCAACGTCCTGACTTTC.

This clonotype was seen a single time. The CDR3 carries no conserved terminal phenylalanine or tryptophan, so it likely arises from a read error. No DNA is shown, since the ends of the CDR3 on it are uncertain; the CDR3 is the one TCRdb lists. The chain links TRBV7-9 to TRBJ1-4; the table's D call TRBD1 went unverified against the DNA. CDR1 is SEHNR and CDR2 is FQNEAQ in the germline V gene (reference sequence). The length of the CDR3 is 9 amino acids, counting both ends. This CDR3 reads CASSLWVQG.

This clonotype has ten or more counts. The rearrangement links TRBV4-1 to TRBJ2-6; no firm D call. There are 17 residues in the CDR3. Trimming left V 4 bases short and J 4 bases short, with 17 bases between. In germline, CDR1 is MGHRA, CDR2 YSYEKL. CDR3 in DNA: TGCGCCAGCAGCCCCGGAATAATGAGGCTAGGGGCCAACGTCCTGACTTTC. Translation: CASSPGIMRLGANVLTF.

This clonotype was found many times. CDR3 protein: CASSFLPRERLYF. The CDR3 nucleotides read TGTGCCAGCAGTTTCCTCCCGCGGGAGAGACTGTACTTC. The chain is built from TRBV28 and TRBJ2-7; 7 nucleotides match TRBD2. Germline trimming cut 3 bases from V and 12 bases from J; bases unmatched to any gene: 11. The CDR3 has 13 residues. Germline V gene data show CDR1 as MDHEN and CDR2 as SYDVKM. Full variable domain (missing parts from reference TRBV28 and TRBJ2-7): DVKVTQSSRYLVKRTGEKVFLECVQDMDHENMFWYRQDPGLGLRLIYFSYDVKMKEKGDIPEGYSVSREKKERFSLILESASTNQTSMYLCASSFLPRERLYFGPGTRLTVT.

Note on this clonotype: A read error may account for a junction end that differs from germline. The CDR3 DNA is TGTGCCAGTAAATGGTACCCTGAGGAACAGCCCCGGCATTTT. Translated: CASKWYPEEQPRHF. V usage is TRBV7-2 and J usage is TRBJ1-5; no reliable D call. Germline V gives CDR1 SGHTA, CDR2 FQGNSA. The length of the CDR3 is 14 residues.

The chain recombines TRBV2 with TRBJ1-6; 9 positions agree with TRBD1. From germline, CDR1 is SNHLY and CDR2 FYNNEI. This CDR3 has 14 amino acids. The V segment lost 8 bases and the J segment 13 bases; nucleotides outside the gene matches: 12. CDR3 region: CASGGQGQNQPLHF. CDR3 nucleotide sequence: TGTGCCAGCGGAGGACAGGGGCAAAATCAGCCCCTCCACTTT.

V usage is TRBV2 and J usage is TRBJ1-6; perhaps TRBD1 as D (6 bases). The CDR3 is 16 residues long. The germline V gene has CDR1 SNHLY and CDR2 FYNNEI. V was trimmed by 2 bases and J by 10 bases, leaving 18 bases between them. For the CDR3, the DNA is TGTGCCAGCAGTGAAAGTGGGGGCGAAGGAGGCTCACCCCTCCACTTT. This sequence encodes CASSESGGEGGSPLHF.

This chain uses TRBV2 with TRBJ2-1; D unclear. V lost 2 bases, J lost 0 bases, and 20 bases lay in between. This CDR3 has 19 amino acids. Germline assignment: CDR1 SNHLY and CDR2 FYNNEI. The CDR3 is CASSEWAVVTLSSYNEQFF. CDR3 nucleotide sequence: TGTGCCAGCAGTGAATGGGCCGTCGTAACCCTGTCCTCCTACAATGAGCAGTTCTTC.

This clonotype appeared a single time. The V gene is TRBV20-1, the J gene TRBJ1-2; 11 bases map to TRBD1. Germline V gene sequence: CDR1 DFQATT, CDR2 SNEGSKA (reference sequence). The ends lost 6 bases at V and 5 bases at J; junction bases unmatched: 5. The CDR3 is 13 residues long. The CDR3 spells CSARDRGRYGYTF. The CDR3 DNA sequence: TGCAGTGCCCGGGACAGGGGGAGATATGGCTACACCTTC.

In its sample, this clonotype was seen many times. The gene calls are TRBV3-1 and TRBJ2-7; D is unclear. The CDR3 runs to 12 residues. CDR1 and CDR2 (germline): LGHDT, YNNKEL (reference sequence). V dropped 1 base and J dropped 6 bases, with 7 bases sitting between them. This CDR3 reads CASSQGGSEQYF. CDR3 DNA: TGTGCCAGCAGCCAAGGGGGATCCGAGCAGTACTTC.

The table lists this clonotype with many counts. This chain links TRBV2 with TRBJ1-2; D remains ambiguous. Germline V gene sequence: CDR1 SNHLY, CDR2 FYNNEI. The CDR3 has 11 residues. V lost 7 bases, J lost 7 bases, and 10 bases lay in between. The CDR3 reads CASTTAFGYTF. The CDR3 DNA is TGTGCCAGCACGACGGCATTTGGCTACACCTTC.

Of note for this clonotype: Given the absence of the conserved phenylalanine or tryptophan at the CDR3 end, a read error is likely. The J gene is TRBJ1-6, the V gene TRBV28; possible D gene TRBD1, 5 bases. The ends were cut back, 3 bases at V and 10 bases at J, with 16 bases in the middle. Looked up from germline, CDR1 is MDHEN and CDR2 is SYDVKM. The length of the CDR3 is 15 residues. CDR3 protein: CASSLGGIVGSPLHL. In nucleotides, the CDR3 is TGTGCCAGCAGTTTGGGGGGTATCGTTGGGTCACCCCTCCACCTT.

The chain links TRBV9 to TRBJ2-2; D may be TRBD1 or TRBD2 (8 bases each). The V end was cut by 1 base, the J end by 6 bases, with 19 bases between. The CDR3 consists of 17 residues. Germline loops: CDR1 SGDLS, CDR2 YYNGEE. The CDR3 DNA follows: TGTGCCAGCAGCGTAACAGGGGGTGAAGCGGGAGCCGGGGAGCTGTTTTTT. It is translated as CASSVTGGEAGAGELFF.